Presented here are 11 T cell receptor beta chains from one specimen sequenced in a study of cytotoxic CD8 clonotypes in ibrutinib-treated CLL (dated by TCRdb to 2020 to 2022). Interpreted using the paper, the time point label stands for: progressive disease on ibrutinib. The method behind the library was the immunoSEQ multiplex PCR assay. TCRdb retrieved this table from immuneACCESS and kept in-frame rearrangements only. Not all clones are present; in checked studies, unresolved V genes account for under half, and no reason is known for the remainder. The sample records about 69,000 clones, over 75% of which are singletons. The ten largest clones take up roughly 7.5% of the sample. Sample: PBMCs, taken at disease progression, from a patient treated with ibrutinib. The receptors come from a human donor with chronic lymphocytic leukemia.

This clone was observed a single time. DNA of the CDR3: TGTGCCAGCAGTTTAATAGAAGGCTCCGGACGAAATCGAGGTACGCAGTATTTT. This sequence encodes CASSLIEGSGRNRGTQYF. V and J are TRBV28 and TRBJ2-3; D remains unclear. Germline V gene data show CDR1 as MDHEN and CDR2 as SYDVKM. This CDR3 is built from 18 residues. Trimming stripped 2 bases from V and 8 bases from J, with 26 bases between.

The chain joins TRBV27 to TRBJ2-3, with TRBD1 identical over 9 bases. CDR1 MNHEY and CDR2 SMNVEV come from the germline V gene (reference sequence). The trim removed 7 bases at V and 6 bases at J, leaving 11 bases unmatched. This CDR3 spans 15 amino acids. The CDR3 region has the DNA TGTGCCAGCACCAGGGGGACAGGGTCTGCTGATACGCAGTATTTT. This gives the protein CASTRGTGSADTQYF.

J is TRBJ2-7 and V is TRBV6-6, with 7 bases matching TRBD1. V shed 4 bases, J shed 5 bases, and the junction held 14 bases outside the gene matches. The CDR3 runs 16 residues. Germline values: CDR1 MNHNY, CDR2 SVGAGI (reference sequence). The CDR3 region has the DNA TGTGCCAGCAGTTCCTACTCGAGACAGGGTAGCCACGAGCAGTACTTC. Translation gives CASSSYSRQGSHEQYF.

The rearrangement links TRBV7-2 to TRBJ2-7; 13 bases line up with TRBD2. The CDR3 length is 15 residues. J gave up 3 bases and V 5 bases, and 4 bases lay outside the gene matches. CDR1 is SGHTA and CDR2 is FQGNSA in the germline V gene. The CDR3 DNA reads TGTGCCAGCAGCCCCCGGACTAGCGGGGGCTACGAGCAGTACTTC. Its translation: CASSPRTSGGYEQYF. The full variable domain, rest sourced from reference TRBV7-2 and TRBJ2-7, is GAGVSQSPSNKVTEKGKDVELRCDPISGHTALYWYRQSLGQGLEFLIYFQGNSAPDKSGLPSDRFSAERTGGSVSTLTIQRTQQEDSAVYLCASSPRTSGGYEQYFGPGTRLTVT.

The chain couples TRBV18 to TRBJ1-1; 7 bases align to TRBD1. This CDR3 comprises 13 residues. The V gene end was trimmed by 8 bases and the J gene end by 1 base; junction bases not matched to a gene: 4. Germline V gene data show CDR1 as KGHSH and CDR2 as LQKENI. The CDR3 nucleotides read TGTGCCAGCGCACAGGGGAGGAACACTGAAGCTTTCTTT. Translating it yields CASAQGRNTEAFF.

V and J are TRBV23-1 and TRBJ2-3, with D uncertain. TRBV23-1 is labeled an ORF, and its function is uncertain. Between the trimmed V and J ends, which lost 5 bases and 4 bases, there was a span of 7 bases. CDR3 length equals 12 residues. DNA for the CDR3: TGCGCCAGCAGTTGGCAGCCAGATACGCAGTATTTT. This codes for CASSWQPDTQYF.

This chain uses TRBV11-2 with TRBJ2-2; TRBD2 aligns across 9 bases. With 5 bases clipped from V and 3 bases from J, the junction kept 10 bases outside the gene matches. Germline CDR1 is SGHAT and CDR2 is FQNNGV. The CDR3 is 17 residues long. The DNA of the CDR3 is TGTGCCAGCAGCCAAAGGGCGCTAGCGGGATACACCGGGGAGCTGTTTTTT. Residues: CASSQRALAGYTGELFF. The full variable domain, in which reference TRBV11-2 and TRBJ2-2 provide the parts outside the CDR3, is EAGVAQSPRYKIIEKRQSVAFWCNPISGHATLYWYQQILGQGPKLLIQFQNNGVVDDSQLPKDRFSAERLKGVDSTLKIQPAKLEDSAVYLCASSQRALAGYTGELFFGEGSRLTVL.

Here the CDR3 DNA reads TGTGCCGCCTCAGGACAGCAGGAATCCTATGGCTACACCTTC. It yields the protein CAASGQQESYGYTF. The genes are TRBV28 and TRBJ1-2, with D possibly being TRBD1 (6 bases). Trimming removed 11 bases from V and 4 bases from J, with 20 bases in between. The CDR3 length is 14 residues. The germline CDR1 and CDR2 sequences are MDHEN and SYDVKM.

As concerns this clone: The sample has other DNA sequences that encode this CDR3 too. This chain joins TRBV27 and TRBJ1-2; D gene uncertain. The V and J ends lost 0 bases and 2 bases respectively, with 4 bases between them. The CDR3 loop spans 13 amino acids. From germline, CDR1 is MNHEY and CDR2 SMNVEV (reference sequence). The CDR3 region is CASSLSGNYGYTF. CDR3 nucleotide sequence: TGTGCCAGCAGTTTATCTGGGAACTATGGCTACACCTTC.

CDR3 protein: CSAGGGQENIQYF. Written as DNA, the CDR3 is TGCAGCGCCGGGGGGGGACAGGAAAACATTCAGTACTTC. The chain employs TRBV29-1 and TRBJ2-4; D is possibly TRBD1 or TRBD2 (8 bases each). Germline-derived CDR1 and CDR2 are SQVTM and ANQGSEA. This CDR3 has 13 amino acids. Trimming stripped 7 bases from V and 5 bases from J, with 15 bases between. The full variable domain, in which reference TRBV29-1 and TRBJ2-4 provide the parts outside the CDR3, is SAVISQKPSRDICQRGTSLTIQCQVDSQVTMMFWYRQQPGQSLTLIATANQGSEATYESGFVIDKFPISRPNLTFSTLTVSNMSPEDSSIYLCSAGGGQENIQYFGAGTRLSVL.

The V gene is TRBV29-1, the J gene TRBJ2-7, with a possible D match to TRBD2 (5 bases). This CDR3 comprises 13 residues. Looked up from germline, CDR1 is SQVTM and CDR2 is ANQGSEA. The V and J ends lost 2 bases and 5 bases respectively, with 13 bases between them. The CDR3 protein is CSVESGWGNEQYF. For the CDR3, the DNA is TGCAGCGTTGAATCGGGATGGGGAAACGAGCAGTACTTC.